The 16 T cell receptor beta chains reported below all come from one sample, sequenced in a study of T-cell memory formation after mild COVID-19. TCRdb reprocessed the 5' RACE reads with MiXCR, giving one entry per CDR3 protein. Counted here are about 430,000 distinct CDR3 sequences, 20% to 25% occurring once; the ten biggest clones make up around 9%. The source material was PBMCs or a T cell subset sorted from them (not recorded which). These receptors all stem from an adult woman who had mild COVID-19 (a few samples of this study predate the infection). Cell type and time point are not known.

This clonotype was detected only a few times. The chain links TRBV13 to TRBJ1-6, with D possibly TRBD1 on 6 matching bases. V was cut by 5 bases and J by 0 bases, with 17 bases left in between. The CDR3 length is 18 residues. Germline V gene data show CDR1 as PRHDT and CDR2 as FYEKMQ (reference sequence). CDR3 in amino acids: CASSALGGRSSYNSPLHF. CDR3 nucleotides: TGTGCCAGCAGCGCCCTGGGGGGCAGGAGCTCCTATAATTCACCCCTCCACTTT.

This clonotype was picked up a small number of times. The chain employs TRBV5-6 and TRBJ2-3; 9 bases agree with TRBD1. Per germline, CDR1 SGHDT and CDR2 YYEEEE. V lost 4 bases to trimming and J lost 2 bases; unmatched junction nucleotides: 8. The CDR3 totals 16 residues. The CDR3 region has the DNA TGTGCCAGCAGCGCTCTCCGGGACAGGGCCACAGATACGCAGTATTTT. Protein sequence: CASSALRDRATDTQYF.

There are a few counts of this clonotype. CDR3 sequence reads: CAVGGQEAFF. CDR3 nucleotide sequence: TGTGCCGTTGGGGGGCAAGAAGCTTTCTTT. This chain uses TRBV2 with TRBJ1-1, with D possibly TRBD1 on 6 matching bases. The CDR3 sequence is 10 residues long. V was shortened by 11 bases and J by 8 bases, with 12 bases between the two germline ends. CDR1 is SNHLY, CDR2 FYNNEI, per germline.

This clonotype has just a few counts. The CDR3 protein is CASSQLPGGGATDTQYF. CDR3 sequence (DNA): TGTGCCAGCAGCCAGCTACCTGGCGGCGGGGCCACAGATACGCAGTATTTT. The rearrangement joins TRBV3-1 to TRBJ2-3, with D perhaps TRBD2 (6 bases). V gave up 3 bases and J gave up 2 bases, with 18 bases separating them. Germline V gene data show CDR1 as LGHDT and CDR2 as YNNKEL (reference sequence). The CDR3 is 17 residues long.

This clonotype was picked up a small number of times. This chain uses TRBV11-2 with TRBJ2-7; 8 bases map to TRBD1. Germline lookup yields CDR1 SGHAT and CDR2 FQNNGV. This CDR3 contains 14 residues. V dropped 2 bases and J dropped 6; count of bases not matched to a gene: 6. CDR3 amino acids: CASSLSGGKSEQYF. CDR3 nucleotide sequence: TGTGCCAGCAGCTTATCAGGGGGCAAGAGCGAGCAGTACTTC.

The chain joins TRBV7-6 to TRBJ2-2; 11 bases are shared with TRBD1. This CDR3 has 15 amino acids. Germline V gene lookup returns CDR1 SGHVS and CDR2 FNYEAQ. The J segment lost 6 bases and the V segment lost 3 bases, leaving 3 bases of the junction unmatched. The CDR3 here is CASSLAGQGAGELFF. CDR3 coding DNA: TGTGCCAGCAGCTTGGCGGGACAGGGGGCCGGGGAGCTGTTTTTT. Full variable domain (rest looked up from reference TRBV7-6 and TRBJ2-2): GAGVSQSPRYKVTKRGQDVALRCDPISGHVSLYWYRQALGQGPEFLTYFNYEAQQDKSGLPNDRFSAERPEGSISTLTIQRTEQRDSAMYRCASSLAGQGAGELFFGEGSRLTVL.

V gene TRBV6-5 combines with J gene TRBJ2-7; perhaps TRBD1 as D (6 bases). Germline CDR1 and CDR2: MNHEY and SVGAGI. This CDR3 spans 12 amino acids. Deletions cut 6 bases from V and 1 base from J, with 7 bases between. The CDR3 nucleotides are TGTGCCAGCAGGGACAGATCCTACGAGCAGTACTTC. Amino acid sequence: CASRDRSYEQYF.

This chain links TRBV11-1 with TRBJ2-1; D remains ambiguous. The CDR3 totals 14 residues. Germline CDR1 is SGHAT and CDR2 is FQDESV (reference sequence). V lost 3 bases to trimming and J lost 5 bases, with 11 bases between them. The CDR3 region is CASSFLAPNNEQFF. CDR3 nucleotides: TGTGCCAGCAGCTTCTTGGCGCCAAACAATGAGCAGTTCTTC.

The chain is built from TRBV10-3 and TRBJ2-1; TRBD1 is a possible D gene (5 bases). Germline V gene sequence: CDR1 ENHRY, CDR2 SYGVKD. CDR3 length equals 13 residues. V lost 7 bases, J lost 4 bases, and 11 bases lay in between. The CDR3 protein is CAIKGLDYNEQFF. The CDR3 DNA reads TGTGCCATCAAGGGGCTGGATTACAATGAGCAGTTCTTC.

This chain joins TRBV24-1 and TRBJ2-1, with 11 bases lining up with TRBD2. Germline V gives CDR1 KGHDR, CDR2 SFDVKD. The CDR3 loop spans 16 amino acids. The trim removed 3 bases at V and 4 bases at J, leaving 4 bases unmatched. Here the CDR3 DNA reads TGTGCCACCAGTGATGGCGGGACTAGCGGATACAATGAGCAGTTCTTC. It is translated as CATSDGGTSGYNEQFF.

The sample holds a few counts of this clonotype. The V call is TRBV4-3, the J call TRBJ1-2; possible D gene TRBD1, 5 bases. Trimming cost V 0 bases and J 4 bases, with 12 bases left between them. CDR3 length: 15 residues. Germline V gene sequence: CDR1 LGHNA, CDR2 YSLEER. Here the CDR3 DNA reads TGCGCCAGCAGCCAAGAGAGGGGATCTAGCTATGGCTACACCTTC. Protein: CASSQERGSSYGYTF.

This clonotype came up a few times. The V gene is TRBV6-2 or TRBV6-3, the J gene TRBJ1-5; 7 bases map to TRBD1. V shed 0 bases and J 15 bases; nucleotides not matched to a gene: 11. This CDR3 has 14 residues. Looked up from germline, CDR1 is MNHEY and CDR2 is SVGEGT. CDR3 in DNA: TGTGCCAGCAGTTACTCCGGAGGCGGGCAGGGGGTGCATTTT. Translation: CASSYSGGGQGVHF.

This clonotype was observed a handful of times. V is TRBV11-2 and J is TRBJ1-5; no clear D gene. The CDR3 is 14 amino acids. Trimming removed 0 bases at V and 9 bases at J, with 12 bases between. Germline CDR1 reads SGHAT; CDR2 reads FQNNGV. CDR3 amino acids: CASSLDREGGPQHF. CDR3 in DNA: TGTGCCAGCAGCTTAGACCGGGAAGGCGGGCCCCAGCATTTT.

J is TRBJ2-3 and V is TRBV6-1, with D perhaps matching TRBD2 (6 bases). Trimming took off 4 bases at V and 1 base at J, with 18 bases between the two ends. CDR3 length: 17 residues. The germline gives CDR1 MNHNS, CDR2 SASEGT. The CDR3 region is CASSGPLDYRGTDTQYF. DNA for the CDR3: TGTGCCAGCAGTGGGCCCCTGGACTATCGGGGCACAGATACGCAGTATTTT.

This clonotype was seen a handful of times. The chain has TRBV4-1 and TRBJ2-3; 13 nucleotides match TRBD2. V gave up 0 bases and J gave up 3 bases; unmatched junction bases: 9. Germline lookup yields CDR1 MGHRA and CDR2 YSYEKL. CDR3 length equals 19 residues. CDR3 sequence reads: CASSQDRTSGGAQTDTQYF. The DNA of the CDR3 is TGCGCCAGCAGCCAAGATAGAACTAGCGGGGGGGCGCAGACAGATACGCAGTATTTT.

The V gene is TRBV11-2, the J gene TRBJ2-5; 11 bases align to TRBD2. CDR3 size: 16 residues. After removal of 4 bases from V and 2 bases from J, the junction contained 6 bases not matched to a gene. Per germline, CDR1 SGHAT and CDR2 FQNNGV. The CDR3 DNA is TGTGCCAGCAGCTCCGACGGGACTAGCGGACAAGAGACCCAGTACTTC. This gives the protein CASSSDGTSGQETQYF.